Listed here is a single T cell receptor (beta chain). Germline loops: CDR1 SGHTS, CDR2 YDEGEE. The ends lost 4 bases at V and 8 bases at J; junction bases unmatched: 14. This CDR3 is 16 amino acids long. The data derive from a study of control samples from healthy donors and cancer patients. The method was immunoSEQ multiplex PCR; TCRdb's version includes in-frame clones alone and lacks a portion of them. The data hold approximately 28,000 clones, with about nine tenths observed a single time. The V gene is TRBV5-8, the J gene TRBJ2-3; 9 bases agree with TRBD1. The receptor was isolated from a man aged 45-65 years with lung cancer. What was sequenced was PBMCs. CDR3 protein: CASSLPSGTGIFTQYF. For the CDR3, the DNA is TGTGCCAGCAGCCTCCCATCCGGGACAGGGATTTTTACGCAGTATTTT. Variable domain in full (rest from reference TRBV5-8 and TRBJ2-3): EAGVTQSPTHLIKTRGQQATLRCSPISGHTSVYWYQQALGLGLQFLLWYDEGEERNRGNFPPRFSGRQFPNYSSELNVNALELEDSALYLCASSLPSGTGIFTQYFGPGTRLTVL.